This T cell receptor (beta chain) was captured by sequencing in a study of control samples from healthy donors and cancer patients. The table came from immunoSEQ multiplex PCR; TCRdb's copy has only in-frame clones and leaves some out. The top ten hold approximately 2% of the sample, which has about 200,000 clones, around 93% seen once. Material: blood. This TCR derives from a man younger than 40 in good health.

CDR3 DNA: TGTGCCAGCAGGACCCCTTTTACCGGGGAGCTGTTTTTT. Its protein product is CASRTPFTGELFF. The chain couples TRBV6-4 to TRBJ2-2; D is unresolved. Trimming removed 6 bases from V and 5 bases from J, with 10 bases in between. The germline V gene encodes CDR1 MRHNA and CDR2 SNTAGT. CDR3 size: 13 residues.